This T cell receptor (beta chain) was identified in a study of cytomegalovirus exposure and HLA in healthy donors. Whole-study findings and limits: TRBV6-2, TRBV6-3 and some other V segments were excluded as indistinguishable. Most TCR sequences showed up rarely, but some public TCRs showed up in many donors. In an earlier analysis, productive rearrangement rates for most beta V segments clustered near 87% or 30%. A later analysis by the authors found several of the most significant clusters apparently linked to common viral pathogens.

Germline V CDR1 and CDR2: LNHNV, YYDKDF (reference sequence). The CDR3 is made up of 16 amino acids. The PCR was carried out with 60 Vbeta primers and 13 Jbeta primers. Generated by immunoSEQ multiplex PCR, the TCRdb table keeps only in-frame clones and is missing some. The sample contains over 45,000 clones, 65% to 90% of which appear only once. Concerning this clone: Its antigen remains unknown. The junction differs from germline at one of its ends, possibly a read error.

The receptor's source is a young man in good health and CMV-seronegative. This chain joins TRBV15 and TRBJ2-5; TRBD1 aligns across 8 bases. The sequenced sample was PBMCs. CDR3 sequence: CATSSFSGQGQGTQYF. The CDR3 bases are TGTGCCACCAGCAGCTTCTCCGGACAGGGTCAAGGGACCCAGTACTTC.